This is a list of T cell receptor beta chains from one sample in a study of T cells after yellow fever vaccination. Using its own MiXCR run on the 5' RACE reads, TCRdb lists one record per CDR3 protein. The data contain 50,000 or so distinct CDR3 sequences, about 7.4% of them singletons. Sample: CD8+ T cells sorted from PBMCs, taken roughly 15 days after the first yellow fever vaccination. These receptor sequences come from a man aged 18-30 years who received the YFV17D yellow fever vaccine. The CDR3 runs from the conserved cysteine through the conserved F or W. The D gene is left open where the match is weak. Clone size is given for some rows only: seen once, a few or many times, or a class if the clone is expanded.

D: -
V: TRBV19
J: TRBJ2-6
size: -
CDR3: CASKSQDYSGANVLTF
DNA: TGTGCCAGTAAGTCACAGGACTACTCTGGGGCCAACGTCCTGACTTTC

D: -
V: TRBV12-5
J: TRBJ1-5
size: many
CDR3: CASGLTGNQPQHF
DNA: TGTGCTAGTGGTTTAACAGGCAATCAGCCCCAGCATTTT

D: -
V: TRBV19
J: TRBJ1-1
size: -
CDR3: CASTSTGLGTEAFF
DNA: TGTGCCAGTACCTCAACAGGGCTGGGGACTGAAGCTTTCTTT

D: -
V: TRBV10-3
J: TRBJ1-5
size: many
CDR3: CAISEGNNQPQHF
DNA: TGTGCCATCAGTGAGGGTAACAATCAGCCCCAGCATTTT

D: -
V: TRBV12-3/TRBV12-4
J: TRBJ1-4
size: many
CDR3: CASSFGGTNEKLFF
DNA: TGTGCCAGCAGTTTCGGAGGGACTAATGAAAAACTGTTTTTT

D: -
V: TRBV24-1
J: TRBJ2-2
size: many
CDR3: CATSDIAGHTGELFF
DNA: TGTGCCACCAGTGATATTGCAGGCCACACCGGGGAGCTGTTTTTT

D: -
V: TRBV7-9
J: TRBJ1-1
size: many
CDR3: CASRLDGTMNTEAFF
DNA: TGTGCCAGCAGATTAGACGGGACTATGAACACTGAAGCTTTCTTT

D: -
V: TRBV6-2/TRBV6-3
J: TRBJ2-5
size: many
CDR3: CASSPRQGADQETQYF
DNA: TGTGCCAGCAGTCCCCGGCAGGGTGCGGACCAAGAGACCCAGTACTTC

D: -
V: TRBV12-3/TRBV12-4
J: TRBJ1-5
size: many
CDR3: CASSLPETMVENQPQHF
DNA: TGTGCCAGCAGTTTGCCCGAGACTATGGTTGAGAATCAGCCCCAGCATTTT

D: TRBD2
V: TRBV7-9
J: TRBJ2-7
size: many
CDR3: CASRLAGGRSNEQYF
DNA: TGTGCCAGCAGGTTAGCGGGGGGGCGTTCCAACGAGCAGTACTTC

D: -
V: TRBV5-6
J: TRBJ1-2
size: many
CDR3: CASSFLGYGYTF
DNA: TGTGCCAGCAGCTTCTTGGGCTATGGCTACACCTTC

D: -
V: TRBV27
J: TRBJ2-2
size: many
CDR3: CASSFYIHRQTSGELFF
DNA: TGTGCCAGCAGTTTCTATATCCACAGGCAGACAAGCGGGGAGCTGTTTTTT

D: -
V: TRBV4-3
J: TRBJ1-1
size: -
CDR3: CASSQDSGVGTEAFF
DNA: TGCGCCAGCAGCCAAGATAGTGGGGTTGGCACTGAAGCTTTCTTT

D: -
V: TRBV12-3/TRBV12-4
J: TRBJ2-3
size: many
CDR3: CASSLSGGTDTQYF
DNA: TGTGCCAGCAGTTTATCCGGGGGCACAGATACGCAGTATTTT

D: -
V: TRBV29-1
J: TRBJ1-1
size: many
CDR3: CSVARGNTEAFF
DNA: TGCAGCGTTGCACGGGGTAACACTGAAGCTTTCTTT

D: -
V: TRBV24-1
J: TRBJ2-3
size: many
CDR3: CATSEGDTQYF
DNA: TGTGCCACCAGCGAGGGAGATACGCAGTATTTT

D: -
V: TRBV4-1
J: TRBJ1-1
size: -
CDR3: CASSQGANTEAFF
DNA: TGCGCCAGCAGCCAAGGGGCGAACACTGAAGCTTTCTTT

D: -
V: TRBV12-3/TRBV12-4
J: TRBJ2-1
size: many
CDR3: CASSLGANEQFF
DNA: TGTGCCAGCAGTTTAGGAGCTAATGAGCAGTTCTTC

D: -
V: TRBV27
J: TRBJ2-5
size: -
CDR3: CASREVGHHETQYF
DNA: TGTGCCAGCAGGGAGGTGGGTCATCATGAGACCCAGTACTTC

D: -
V: TRBV5-1
J: TRBJ1-1
size: many
CDR3: CASSLGQENTEAFF
DNA: TGCGCCAGCAGCTTGGGGCAGGAGAACACTGAAGCTTTCTTT

D: -
V: TRBV29-1
J: TRBJ2-5
size: many
CDR3: CSVAAGETQYF
DNA: TGCAGCGTTGCCGCGGGGGAGACCCAGTACTTC

D: -
V: TRBV6-2/TRBV6-3
J: TRBJ2-2
size: many
CDR3: CASLGGLLNTGELFF
DNA: TGTGCCTCACTCGGGGGCCTACTGAACACCGGGGAGCTGTTTTTT

D: -
V: TRBV4-1
J: TRBJ2-7
size: few
CDR3: CASSQDRSSYEQYF
DNA: TGCGCCAGCAGCCAAGACAGGTCATCCTACGAGCAGTACTTC

D: -
V: TRBV7-9
J: TRBJ2-2
size: many
CDR3: CASSLLELAGELFF
DNA: TGTGCCAGCAGCTTGCTAGAATTGGCCGGGGAGCTGTTTTTT

D: TRBD1
V: TRBV7-6
J: TRBJ1-4
size: many
CDR3: CASSADRGTNEKLFF
DNA: TGTGCCAGCAGCGCGGACAGGGGAACTAATGAAAAACTGTTTTTT

D: TRBD1
V: TRBV6-5
J: TRBJ2-1
size: many
CDR3: CASSYSPGTEEMNEQFF
DNA: TGTGCCAGCAGTTACTCGCCCGGGACAGAAGAAATGAATGAGCAGTTCTTC

D: TRBD1
V: TRBV27
J: TRBJ1-1
size: many
CDR3: CASNRQGGYTEAFF
DNA: TGTGCCAGCAACAGACAGGGCGGATACACTGAAGCTTTCTTT

D: -
V: TRBV21-1
J: TRBJ2-5
size: many
CDR3: CASSKVRGRGGQETQYF
DNA: TGTGCCAGCAGCAAAGTTCGTGGGCGGGGGGGTCAAGAGACCCAGTACTTC

D: -
V: TRBV5-1
J: TRBJ2-3
size: many
CDR3: CASSIYRVQDTQYF
DNA: TGCGCCAGCAGCATTTACAGGGTTCAAGATACGCAGTATTTT

D: TRBD2
V: TRBV15
J: TRBJ2-3
size: many
CDR3: CATSNFGGESTDTQYF
DNA: TGTGCCACCAGCAACTTCGGGGGGGAAAGCACAGATACGCAGTATTTT

D: -
V: TRBV4-3
J: TRBJ2-2
size: many
CDR3: CASSQVVSGDTGELFF
DNA: TGCGCCAGCAGCCAAGTAGTCTCCGGGGACACCGGGGAGCTGTTTTTT

D: -
V: TRBV2
J: TRBJ2-5
size: many
CDR3: CASNPSPRETQYF
DNA: TGTGCCAGCAATCCGAGTCCCAGGGAGACCCAGTACTTC

D: -
V: TRBV9
J: TRBJ2-1
size: few
CDR3: CASSVGGAGNEQFF
DNA: TGTGCCAGCAGCGTAGGCGGGGCCGGCAATGAGCAGTTCTTC

D: TRBD2
V: TRBV28
J: TRBJ2-2
size: many
CDR3: CASSRTSGGAGTGELFF
DNA: TGTGCCAGCAGCCGGACTAGCGGGGGGGCTGGCACCGGGGAGCTGTTTTTT

D: -
V: TRBV23-1
J: TRBJ2-5
size: many
CDR3: CASTYPRRGGETQYF
DNA: TGCGCCAGCACCTACCCGCGCAGGGGAGGTGAGACCCAGTACTTC

D: -
V: TRBV4-1
J: TRBJ2-5
size: -
CDR3: CASSQVWGPVTQYF
DNA: TGCGCCAGCAGCCAAGTTTGGGGGCCCGTGACCCAGTACTTC

D: TRBD1
V: TRBV28
J: TRBJ2-3
size: -
CDR3: CASRPGTGLTDTQYF
DNA: TGTGCCAGCCGCCCCGGGACAGGGCTGACAGATACGCAGTATTTT

D: -
V: TRBV4-3
J: TRBJ2-1
size: many
CDR3: CASSQDLWEYNEQFF
DNA: TGCGCCAGCAGCCAAGATCTGTGGGAGTACAATGAGCAGTTCTTC

D: -
V: TRBV5-1
J: TRBJ1-1
size: -
CDR3: CASSLTGRGNTEAFF
DNA: TGCGCCAGCAGCTTGACAGGGAGAGGTAACACTGAAGCTTTCTTT

D: -
V: TRBV27
J: TRBJ2-7
size: -
CDR3: CASSPTGGAGSYEQYF
DNA: TGTGCCAGCAGTCCAACCGGGGGCGCGGGCTCCTACGAGCAGTACTTC

D: TRBD1
V: TRBV6-1
J: TRBJ1-2
size: many
CDR3: CASSETPGGPGYGYTF
DNA: TGTGCCAGCAGTGAAACGCCAGGGGGGCCGGGCTATGGCTACACCTTC

D: -
V: TRBV4-1
J: TRBJ2-5
size: few
CDR3: CASSQVGLPEETQYF
DNA: TGCGCCAGCAGCCAAGTCGGATTACCAGAAGAGACCCAGTACTTC

D: -
V: TRBV5-4
J: TRBJ2-2
size: -
CDR3: CASGPGPINTGELFF
DNA: TGTGCCAGCGGCCCCGGGCCGATAAACACCGGGGAGCTGTTTTTT

D: -
V: TRBV11-2
J: TRBJ2-7
size: many
CDR3: CASSHPGYHYEQYF
DNA: TGTGCCAGCAGTCATCCGGGCTATCACTACGAGCAGTACTTC

D: -
V: TRBV4-3
J: TRBJ1-4
size: many
CDR3: CASSQDSRAGRSPERKLFF
DNA: TGCGCCAGCAGCCAAGATTCTCGGGCAGGGCGATCCCCCGAAAGAAAACTGTTTTTT

D: -
V: TRBV20-1
J: TRBJ2-4
size: many
CDR3: CSVPAGLGKNIQYF
DNA: TGCAGCGTCCCCGCGGGCTTAGGCAAAAACATTCAGTACTTC

D: -
V: TRBV4-1
J: TRBJ1-2
size: many
CDR3: CASSQHSSVAGYTF
DNA: TGCGCCAGCAGCCAGCATAGCTCCGTGGCTGGCTACACCTTC

D: TRBD1
V: TRBV6-1
J: TRBJ2-7
size: many
CDR3: CASSAGTGRYEQYF
DNA: TGTGCCAGCAGTGCCGGGACAGGGAGGTACGAGCAGTACTTC

D: -
V: TRBV20-1
J: TRBJ2-7
size: -
CDR3: CIAGQAAAYEQYF
DNA: TGCATCGCTGGCCAGGCCGCGGCCTACGAGCAGTACTTC

D: TRBD1
V: TRBV7-8
J: TRBJ1-6
size: -
CDR3: CASSSSGTGLPKWSPLHF
DNA: TGTGCCAGCAGCTCCTCCGGGACAGGGCTCCCCAAATGGTCACCCCTCCACTTT

D: TRBD1
V: TRBV29-1
J: TRBJ1-1
size: many
CDR3: CTEDRDPMNTEAFF
DNA: TGCACCGAGGACAGGGACCCCATGAACACTGAAGCTTTCTTT

D: -
V: TRBV27
J: TRBJ2-7
size: few
CDR3: CASSFIRGDEQYF
DNA: TGTGCCAGCAGTTTTATAAGGGGGGACGAGCAGTACTTC

D: -
V: TRBV7-3
J: TRBJ1-2
size: many
CDR3: CASSEGGSGYTF
DNA: TGTGCCAGCAGCGAGGGGGGGAGTGGCTACACCTTC

D: -
V: TRBV28
J: TRBJ1-2
size: many
CDR3: CASSLSVGDGYTF
DNA: TGTGCCAGCAGTTTATCCGTCGGGGATGGCTACACCTTC

D: TRBD2
V: TRBV20-1
J: TRBJ2-1
size: -
CDR3: CCARKLAATYNEQFF
DNA: TGCTGTGCTAGAAAGCTAGCGGCGACCTACAATGAGCAGTTCTTC

D: -
V: TRBV9
J: TRBJ2-3
size: many
CDR3: CASSALGRGADTQYF
DNA: TGTGCCAGCAGCGCCTTGGGAAGGGGCGCAGATACGCAGTATTTT

D: -
V: TRBV6-2/TRBV6-3
J: TRBJ1-2
size: many
CDR3: CASSQDGTTGFYGYTF
DNA: TGTGCCAGCAGCCAAGACGGGACAACGGGCTTCTATGGCTACACCTTC

D: -
V: TRBV9
J: TRBJ2-2
size: many
CDR3: CASSFRTGELFF
DNA: TGTGCCAGCAGTTTTCGTACCGGGGAGCTGTTTTTT

D: -
V: TRBV15
J: TRBJ1-1
size: many
CDR3: CATSRDLGSRGAFF
DNA: TGTGCCACCAGCAGAGATTTGGGATCCCGTGGCGCTTTCTTT

D: -
V: TRBV5-4
J: TRBJ2-6
size: -
CDR3: CASSPPPSGANVLTF
DNA: TGTGCCAGCAGCCCTCCCCCATCTGGGGCCAACGTCCTGACTTTC